These 2 T cell receptor beta chains came from one sample sequenced in a study of shared clonotypes between healthy human individuals. Clones were sequenced by immunoSEQ multiplex PCR, and TCRdb holds only the in-frame ones, with some missing. The top ten hold 0.065% to 0.07% of the sample, which has around 180,000 clones, roughly 93% seen once. The sample taken for sequencing was naive CD4+ T cells sorted from blood. Subset given: CD45RA+ positively selected. The receptors stem from a woman aged 25-40 years in good health.

On this clone itself: Other nucleotide sequences in the sample specify the same CDR3. This chain links TRBV18 with TRBJ1-1; 10 nucleotides line up with TRBD1. With 4 bases clipped from V and 1 base from J, the junction kept 3 bases outside the gene matches. The CDR3 consists of 15 residues. Germline V lookup: CDR1 KGHSH, CDR2 LQKENI. The CDR3 nucleotides are TGTGCCAGCTCACTTCGGACAGGGGGGAACACTGAAGCTTTCTTT. It codes for CASSLRTGGNTEAFF.

The CDR3: CASSPSGSNQPQHF. Written as DNA, the CDR3 is TGTGCCAGCAGTCCCTCTGGATCCAATCAGCCCCAGCATTTT. The chain recombines TRBV6-1 with TRBJ1-5; no firm D call. V was clipped by 5 bases and J by 3 bases, with 11 bases between them. CDR3 length: 14 amino acids. Germline assignment: CDR1 MNHNS and CDR2 SASEGT.